The rows below give T cell receptor beta chains drawn from one sample of a study of OX40 agonist ivuxolimab in advanced cancers. Only in-frame clones appear in the TCRdb table, and some are missing; sequencing was by immunoSEQ multiplex PCR. The repertoire consists of under 70,000 clones, with around 84% occurring once and the leading ten covering 2% to 2.5%. The input for sequencing was CD4+ or CD8+ T cells sorted from blood, taken in a trial of the OX40 agonist ivuxolimab. The receptors stem from an adult with an advanced solid tumor such as melanoma, head and neck, liver or kidney cancer. CDR3s include the opening cysteine and the closing phenylalanine or tryptophan. A D gene is named only where the DNA matches it firmly. Clone size, where shown, is once, few, many, or a class for clones that have expanded.

d_call: TRBD2; j_call: TRBJ2-7; v_call: TRBV28; clone_size: once; cdr3_aa: CASSLLLAGGLEQYF; cdr3_nt: TGTGCCAGCAGTTTATTACTAGCGGGAGGGCTCGAGCAGTACTTC
d_call: .; j_call: TRBJ2-3; v_call: TRBV2; clone_size: .; cdr3_aa: CASIFPQGYTDTQYF; cdr3_nt: TGTGCCAGCATTTTCCCCCAGGGATACACAGATACGCAGTATTTT
d_call: .; j_call: TRBJ1-2; v_call: TRBV5-6; clone_size: few; cdr3_aa: CASSFSDSRELYGYTF; cdr3_nt: TGTGCCAGCAGCTTTTCGGACAGCCGAGAACTCTATGGCTACACCTTC
d_call: .; j_call: TRBJ2-1; v_call: TRBV5-1; clone_size: .; cdr3_aa: CASSLGGTGAYNEQFF; cdr3_nt: TGCGCCAGCAGCTTGGGCGGGACGGGGGCCTACAATGAGCAGTTCTTC
d_call: TRBD1; j_call: TRBJ1-6; v_call: TRBV6-5; clone_size: .; cdr3_aa: CASSTPGGGSPLHF; cdr3_nt: TGTGCCAGCAGTACTCCAGGGGGAGGATCACCCCTCCACTTT
d_call: TRBD1; j_call: TRBJ2-3; v_call: TRBV7-9; clone_size: .; cdr3_aa: CASSTPRGLTDTQYF; cdr3_nt: TGTGCCAGCAGCACCCCCAGGGGGTTAACAGATACGCAGTATTTT
d_call: .; j_call: TRBJ1-3; v_call: TRBV25-1; clone_size: .; cdr3_aa: CASRRGGVGNTIYF; cdr3_nt: TGTGCCAGCCGCCGGGGGGGCGTTGGAAACACCATATATTTT
d_call: TRBD1; j_call: TRBJ1-2; v_call: TRBV4-1; clone_size: .; cdr3_aa: CASSQDKTGGYGYTF; cdr3_nt: TGCGCCAGCAGCCAAGATAAGACAGGGGGTTATGGCTACACCTTC
d_call: TRBD1; j_call: TRBJ1-6; v_call: TRBV29-1; clone_size: .; cdr3_aa: CSVSDRANSPLHF; cdr3_nt: TGCAGCGTCTCGGACAGGGCTAATTCACCCCTCCACTTT
d_call: .; j_call: TRBJ1-2; v_call: TRBV28; clone_size: .; cdr3_aa: CASSPRIGGGYGYTF; cdr3_nt: TGTGCCAGCAGTCCACGGATTGGCGGGGGATATGGCTACACCTTC
d_call: TRBD1; j_call: TRBJ2-3; v_call: TRBV19; clone_size: .; cdr3_aa: CASTRTGRGRTDTQYF; cdr3_nt: TGTGCCAGTACCCGGACAGGCCGAGGACGCACAGATACGCAGTATTTT
d_call: TRBD2; j_call: TRBJ2-7; v_call: TRBV5-1; clone_size: .; cdr3_aa: CASSLTSGTSYEQYF; cdr3_nt: TGCGCCAGCAGCTTAACTAGCGGGACCTCCTACGAGCAGTACTTC
d_call: .; j_call: TRBJ1-3; v_call: TRBV21-1; clone_size: .; cdr3_aa: CASSKWQGSGNTIYF; cdr3_nt: TGTGCCAGCAGCAAGTGGCAGGGTTCTGGAAACACCATATATTTT
d_call: .; j_call: TRBJ1-1; v_call: TRBV5-1; clone_size: .; cdr3_aa: CASSLAGGLNTEAFF; cdr3_nt: TGCGCCAGCAGCTTGGCTGGAGGGTTGAACACTGAAGCTTTCTTT
d_call: TRBD2; j_call: TRBJ2-7; v_call: TRBV4-1; clone_size: once; cdr3_aa: CASSQGLAGGYEQYF; cdr3_nt: TGCGCCAGCAGCCAGGGACTAGCGGGAGGCTACGAGCAGTACTTC
d_call: .; j_call: TRBJ1-5; v_call: TRBV6-1; clone_size: .; cdr3_aa: CASSERDSNQPQHF; cdr3_nt: TGTGCCAGCAGCGAACGGGATAGCAATCAGCCCCAGCATTTT
d_call: .; j_call: TRBJ1-1; v_call: TRBV5-8; clone_size: .; cdr3_aa: CASTDGVGAAEAFF; cdr3_nt: TGTGCCAGCACCGACGGAGTGGGGGCCGCTGAAGCTTTCTTT
d_call: .; j_call: TRBJ2-3; v_call: TRBV19; clone_size: .; cdr3_aa: CASSIGTTTDTQYF; cdr3_nt: TGTGCCAGTAGTATAGGCACCACAACAGATACGCAGTATTTT
d_call: TRBD1; j_call: TRBJ1-3; v_call: TRBV10-3; clone_size: .; cdr3_aa: CAGGDRAAGNTIYF; cdr3_nt: TGTGCCGGGGGGGACAGAGCCGCCGGAAACACCATATATTTT
d_call: TRBD1; j_call: TRBJ2-1; v_call: TRBV5-1; clone_size: .; cdr3_aa: CASSPEDRGYHNEQFF; cdr3_nt: TGCGCCAGCAGCCCAGAGGACAGGGGGTACCACAATGAGCAGTTCTTC
d_call: .; j_call: TRBJ1-2; v_call: TRBV10-3; clone_size: .; cdr3_aa: CAISESMTGGENGYTF; cdr3_nt: TGTGCCATCAGTGAGTCAATGACAGGAGGGGAGAACGGCTACACCTTC
d_call: TRBD2; j_call: TRBJ2-3; v_call: TRBV10-3; clone_size: .; cdr3_aa: CAIGDYRTDTQYF; cdr3_nt: TGTGCCATCGGGGACTACCGCACAGATACGCAGTATTTT
d_call: .; j_call: TRBJ1-2; v_call: TRBV11-2; clone_size: .; cdr3_aa: CASSLALGQGGYTF; cdr3_nt: TGTGCCAGCAGCTTAGCGTTGGGACAAGGCGGCTACACCTTC
d_call: TRBD2; j_call: TRBJ2-5; v_call: TRBV9; clone_size: .; cdr3_aa: CASSAGTSGGQETQYF; cdr3_nt: TGTGCCAGCAGCGCCGGGACTAGCGGGGGGCAAGAGACCCAGTACTTC
d_call: .; j_call: TRBJ2-1; v_call: TRBV5-6; clone_size: once; cdr3_aa: CASSGSGRVNEQFF; cdr3_nt: TGTGCCAGCAGCGGTAGCGGACGGGTCAATGAGCAGTTCTTC
d_call: TRBD1; j_call: TRBJ2-1; v_call: TRBV7-3; clone_size: .; cdr3_aa: CASSYRGQSSYNEQFF; cdr3_nt: TGTGCCAGCAGCTACAGGGGGCAGAGCTCCTACAATGAGCAGTTCTTC
d_call: .; j_call: TRBJ2-5; v_call: TRBV6-1; clone_size: .; cdr3_aa: CASSEERGTQYF; cdr3_nt: TGTGCCAGCAGTGAAGAGAGGGGGACCCAGTACTTC
d_call: TRBD1; j_call: TRBJ2-6; v_call: TRBV18; clone_size: .; cdr3_aa: CASSPKGQGTPGANVLTF; cdr3_nt: TGTGCCAGCTCACCTAAGGGACAGGGAACCCCTGGGGCCAACGTCCTGACTTTC
d_call: .; j_call: TRBJ2-1; v_call: TRBV21-1; clone_size: .; cdr3_aa: CASSIPKAGHHYNEQFF; cdr3_nt: TGTGCCAGCAGCATCCCCAAAGCGGGACATCACTACAATGAGCAGTTCTTC
d_call: TRBD2; j_call: TRBJ2-5; v_call: TRBV6-6; clone_size: .; cdr3_aa: CASSYAWASGEETQYF; cdr3_nt: TGTGCCAGCAGTTACGCTTGGGCTAGCGGGGAAGAGACCCAGTACTTC
d_call: TRBD1; j_call: TRBJ1-2; v_call: TRBV5-1; clone_size: .; cdr3_aa: CASSSPTGGLTTGYTF; cdr3_nt: TGCGCCAGCAGCTCTCCGACAGGGGGCTTAACAACAGGCTACACCTTC
d_call: .; j_call: TRBJ2-4; v_call: TRBV28; clone_size: .; cdr3_aa: CASTEHDTGTPYF; cdr3_nt: TGTGCCAGCACCGAACATGACACGGGCACCCCCTACTTC
d_call: TRBD2; j_call: TRBJ2-7; v_call: TRBV18; clone_size: .; cdr3_aa: CASSPTSGRVFSEQYF; cdr3_nt: TGTGCCAGCTCACCTACTAGCGGGAGGGTATTCAGCGAGCAGTACTTC
d_call: TRBD1; j_call: TRBJ2-5; v_call: TRBV6-1; clone_size: .; cdr3_aa: CASSDGTGGRGTQYF; cdr3_nt: TGTGCCAGCAGTGACGGGACAGGGGGCCGAGGGACCCAGTACTTC
d_call: .; j_call: TRBJ2-2; v_call: TRBV7-3; clone_size: .; cdr3_aa: CASRLGEAGELFF; cdr3_nt: TGTGCCAGCAGGCTAGGGGAAGCCGGGGAGCTGTTTTTT
d_call: .; j_call: TRBJ2-5; v_call: TRBV6-1; clone_size: .; cdr3_aa: CASMDGPTSWETQYF; cdr3_nt: TGTGCCAGCATGGATGGACCAACCTCCTGGGAGACCCAGTACTTC
d_call: TRBD1; j_call: TRBJ1-2; v_call: TRBV11-1; clone_size: .; cdr3_aa: CASSRPGQGIYGYTF; cdr3_nt: TGTGCCAGCAGCCGACCGGGACAGGGGATCTATGGCTACACCTTC
d_call: TRBD1; j_call: TRBJ1-1; v_call: TRBV10-3; clone_size: .; cdr3_aa: CAISDVQGEVTEAFF; cdr3_nt: TGTGCCATCAGTGACGTACAGGGGGAGGTCACTGAAGCTTTCTTT
d_call: TRBD2; j_call: TRBJ2-3; v_call: TRBV28; clone_size: .; cdr3_aa: CASSLLLAGGPTDTQYF; cdr3_nt: TGTGCCAGCAGTCTCCTCCTAGCGGGAGGGCCCACAGATACGCAGTATTTT
d_call: TRBD1; j_call: TRBJ1-4; v_call: TRBV16; clone_size: .; cdr3_aa: CASSQEGTGSEKLFF; cdr3_nt: TGTGCCAGCAGCCAAGAGGGGACAGGGTCTGAAAAACTGTTTTTT
d_call: .; j_call: TRBJ2-7; v_call: TRBV28; clone_size: .; cdr3_aa: CASRPGPATYEQYF; cdr3_nt: TGTGCCAGCAGGCCGGGCCCAGCCACCTACGAGCAGTACTTC
d_call: .; j_call: TRBJ2-5; v_call: TRBV2; clone_size: .; cdr3_aa: CASSARAGEETQYF; cdr3_nt: TGTGCCAGCAGTGCTCGGGCAGGGGAGGAGACCCAGTACTTC
d_call: .; j_call: TRBJ2-2; v_call: TRBV5-1; clone_size: .; cdr3_aa: CASSLAQGQLFF; cdr3_nt: TGCGCCAGCAGCTTGGCCCAGGGTCAGCTGTTTTTT